Sequencing of this T cell receptor beta chain was carried out in a study of identical twins. Unique molecular identifiers were in the cDNA, with template-switch universal primer binding. TCRdb reprocessed the 5' RACE reads with MiXCR, giving one entry per CDR3 protein. Of 100,000 to 110,000 distinct CDR3 sequences in the sample, 5.9% were seen once. Points from the study as a whole: Compared with models, monozygotic twins showed more out-of-frame TCR alpha sharing. Part of the zero-insertion signal could reflect confounding by invariant MAIT and iNKT cells. Twin pairs had excess sharing that was weaker in beta out-of-frame sequences.

The table lists this clonotype with many counts. No antigen is known for it. The source of this sequence is a woman between 45 and 60 years old in good health. The sample was memory T cells sorted from blood.

The CDR3 reads CASSSGSPSADTQYF. CDR3 in DNA: TGTGCCAGCAGCTCCGGCTCCCCGTCGGCAGATACGCAGTATTTT. The rearrangement joins TRBV7-6 to TRBJ2-3, with D unresolved. CDR3 size: 15 residues. V gave up 4 bases and J gave up 4 bases, with 15 bases separating them. In germline, CDR1 is SGHVS, CDR2 FNYEAQ.